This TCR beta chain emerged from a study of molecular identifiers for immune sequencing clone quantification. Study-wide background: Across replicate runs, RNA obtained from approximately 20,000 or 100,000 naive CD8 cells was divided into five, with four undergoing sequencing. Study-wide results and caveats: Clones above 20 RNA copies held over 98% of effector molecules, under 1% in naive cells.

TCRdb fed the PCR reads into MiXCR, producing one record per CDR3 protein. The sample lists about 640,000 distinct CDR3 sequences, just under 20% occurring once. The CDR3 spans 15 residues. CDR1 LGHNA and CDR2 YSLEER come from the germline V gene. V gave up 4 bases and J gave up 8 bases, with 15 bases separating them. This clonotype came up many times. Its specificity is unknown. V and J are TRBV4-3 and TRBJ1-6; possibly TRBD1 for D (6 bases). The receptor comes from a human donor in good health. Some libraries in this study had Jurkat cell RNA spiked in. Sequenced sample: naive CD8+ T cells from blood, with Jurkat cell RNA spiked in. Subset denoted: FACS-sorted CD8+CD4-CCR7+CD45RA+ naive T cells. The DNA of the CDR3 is TGCGCCAGCAGCCTGGTCAAGGACAGCGATTCACCCCTCCACTTT. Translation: CASSLVKDSDSPLHF.